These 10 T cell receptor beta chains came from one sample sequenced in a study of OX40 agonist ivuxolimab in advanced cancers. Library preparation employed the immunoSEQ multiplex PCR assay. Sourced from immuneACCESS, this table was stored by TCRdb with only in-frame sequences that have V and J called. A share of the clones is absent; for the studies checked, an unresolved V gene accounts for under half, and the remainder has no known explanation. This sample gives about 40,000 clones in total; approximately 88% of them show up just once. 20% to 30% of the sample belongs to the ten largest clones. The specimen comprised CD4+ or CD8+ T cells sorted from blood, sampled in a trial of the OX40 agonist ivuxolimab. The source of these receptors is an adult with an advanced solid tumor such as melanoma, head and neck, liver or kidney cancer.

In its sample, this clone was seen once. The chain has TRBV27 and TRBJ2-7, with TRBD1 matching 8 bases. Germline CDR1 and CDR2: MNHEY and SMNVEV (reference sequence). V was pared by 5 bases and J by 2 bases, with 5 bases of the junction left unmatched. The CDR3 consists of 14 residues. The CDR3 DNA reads TGTGCCAGCAGTGAGACAGGGGCCCCCTACGAGCAGTACTTC. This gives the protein CASSETGAPYEQYF.

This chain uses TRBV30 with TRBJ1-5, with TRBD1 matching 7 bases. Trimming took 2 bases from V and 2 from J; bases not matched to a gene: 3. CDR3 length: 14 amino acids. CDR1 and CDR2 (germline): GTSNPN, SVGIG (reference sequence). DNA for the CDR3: TGTGCCTGGAGTCCTGGACAGGGCAATCAGCCCCAGCATTTT. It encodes CAWSPGQGNQPQHF.

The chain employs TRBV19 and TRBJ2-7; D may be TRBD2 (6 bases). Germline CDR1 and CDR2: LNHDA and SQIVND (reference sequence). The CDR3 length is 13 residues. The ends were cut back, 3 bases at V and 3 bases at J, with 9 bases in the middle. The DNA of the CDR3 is TGTGCCAGTAGTATGGGGGGAGTCTACGAGCAGTACTTC. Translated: CASSMGGVYEQYF.

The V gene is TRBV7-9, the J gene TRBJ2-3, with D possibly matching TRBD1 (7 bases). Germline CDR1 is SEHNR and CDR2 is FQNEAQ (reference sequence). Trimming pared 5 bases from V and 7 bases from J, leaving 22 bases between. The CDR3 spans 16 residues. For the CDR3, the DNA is TGTGCCAGCAGCCATCCGAGCCGACAGGGAGGAAATACGCAGTATTTT. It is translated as CASSHPSRQGGNTQYF.

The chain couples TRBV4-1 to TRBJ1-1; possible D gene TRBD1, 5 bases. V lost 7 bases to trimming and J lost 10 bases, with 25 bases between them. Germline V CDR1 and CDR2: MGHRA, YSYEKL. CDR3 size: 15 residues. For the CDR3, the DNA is TGCGCCAGCAAGAAAACAATGGGGCTTCCAGACGGAGCTTTCTTT. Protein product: CASKKTMGLPDGAFF.

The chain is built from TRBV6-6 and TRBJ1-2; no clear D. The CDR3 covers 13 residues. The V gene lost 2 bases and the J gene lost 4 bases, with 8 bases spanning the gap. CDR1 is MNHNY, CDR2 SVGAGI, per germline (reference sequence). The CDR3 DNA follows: TGTGCCAGCAGTTACGGGGAACGCTATGGCTACACCTTC. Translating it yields CASSYGERYGYTF.

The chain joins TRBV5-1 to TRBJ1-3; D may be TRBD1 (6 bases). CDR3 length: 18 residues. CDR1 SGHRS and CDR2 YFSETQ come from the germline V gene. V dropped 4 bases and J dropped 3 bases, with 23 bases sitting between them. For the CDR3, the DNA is TGCGCCAGCAGCCTCCGTTCGTTTCCCAGGGGCTATGGAAACACCATATATTTT. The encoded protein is CASSLRSFPRGYGNTIYF.

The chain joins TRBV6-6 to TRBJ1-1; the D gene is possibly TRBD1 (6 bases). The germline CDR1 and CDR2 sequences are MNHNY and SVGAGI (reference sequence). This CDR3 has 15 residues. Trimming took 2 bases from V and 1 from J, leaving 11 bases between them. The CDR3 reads CASSYPTGTNTEAFF. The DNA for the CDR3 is TGTGCCAGCAGTTACCCAACAGGGACGAACACTGAAGCTTTCTTT.

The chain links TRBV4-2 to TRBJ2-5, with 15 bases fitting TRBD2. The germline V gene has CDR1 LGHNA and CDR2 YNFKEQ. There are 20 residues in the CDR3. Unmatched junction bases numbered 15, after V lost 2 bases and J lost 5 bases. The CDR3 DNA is TGTGCCAGCAGCCAACACGTCCCGGGACTAGCGGGAGGTGGGTGGGAGACCCAGTACTTC. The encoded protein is CASSQHVPGLAGGGWETQYF.

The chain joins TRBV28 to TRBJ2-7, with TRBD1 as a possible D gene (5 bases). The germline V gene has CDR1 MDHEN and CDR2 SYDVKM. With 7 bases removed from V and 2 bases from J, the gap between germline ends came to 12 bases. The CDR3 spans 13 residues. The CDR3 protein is CASKGFTAYEQYF. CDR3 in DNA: TGTGCCAGCAAGGGGTTCACTGCCTACGAGCAGTACTTC.